Many counts were recorded for the clone carrying this T cell receptor (beta chain). TCRdb independently ran MiXCR on the PCR reads; one entry per CDR3 protein. The table has 20,000 or so distinct CDR3 sequences, about 53% seen once. The data stem from a study of CD4 and CD8 cells across lung adenocarcinoma regions. With 5 bases clipped from V and 2 bases from J, the junction kept 12 bases outside the gene matches. Germline V gene data show CDR1 as MNHEY and CDR2 as SMNVEV (reference sequence). This CDR3 comprises 18 residues. Localized lung adenocarcinoma, a non-small cell lung cancer, affected the donors.

This clonotype was sampled from a male donor with lung adenocarcinoma. The CD4 and CD8 labels of this study may be unreliable. Material: CD8+ T cells from the margin of a lung tumor. The V and J genes are TRBV27 and TRBJ2-3; 11 bases align to TRBD2. DNA for the CDR3: TGTGCCAGCAGTCCGCTACCCTTGACTAGCGGGAACACAGATACGCAGTATTTT. Translated: CASSPLPLTSGNTDTQYF.